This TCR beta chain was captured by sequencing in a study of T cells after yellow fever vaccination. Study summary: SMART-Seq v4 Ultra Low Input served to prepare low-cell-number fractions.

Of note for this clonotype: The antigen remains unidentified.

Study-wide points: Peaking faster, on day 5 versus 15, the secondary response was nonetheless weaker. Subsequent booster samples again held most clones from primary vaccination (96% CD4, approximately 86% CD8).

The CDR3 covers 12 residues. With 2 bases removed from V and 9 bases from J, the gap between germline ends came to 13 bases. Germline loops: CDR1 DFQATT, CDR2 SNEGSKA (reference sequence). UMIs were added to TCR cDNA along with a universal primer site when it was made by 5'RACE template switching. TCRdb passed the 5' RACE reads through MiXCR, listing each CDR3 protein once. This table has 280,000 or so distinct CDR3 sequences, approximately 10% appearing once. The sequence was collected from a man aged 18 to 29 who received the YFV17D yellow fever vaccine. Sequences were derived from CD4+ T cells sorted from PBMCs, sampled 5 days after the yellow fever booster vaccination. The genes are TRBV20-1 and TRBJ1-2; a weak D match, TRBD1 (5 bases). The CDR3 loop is CSARIGAGSYTF. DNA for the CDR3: TGCAGTGCTAGAATCGGGGCCGGGAGCTACACCTTC.